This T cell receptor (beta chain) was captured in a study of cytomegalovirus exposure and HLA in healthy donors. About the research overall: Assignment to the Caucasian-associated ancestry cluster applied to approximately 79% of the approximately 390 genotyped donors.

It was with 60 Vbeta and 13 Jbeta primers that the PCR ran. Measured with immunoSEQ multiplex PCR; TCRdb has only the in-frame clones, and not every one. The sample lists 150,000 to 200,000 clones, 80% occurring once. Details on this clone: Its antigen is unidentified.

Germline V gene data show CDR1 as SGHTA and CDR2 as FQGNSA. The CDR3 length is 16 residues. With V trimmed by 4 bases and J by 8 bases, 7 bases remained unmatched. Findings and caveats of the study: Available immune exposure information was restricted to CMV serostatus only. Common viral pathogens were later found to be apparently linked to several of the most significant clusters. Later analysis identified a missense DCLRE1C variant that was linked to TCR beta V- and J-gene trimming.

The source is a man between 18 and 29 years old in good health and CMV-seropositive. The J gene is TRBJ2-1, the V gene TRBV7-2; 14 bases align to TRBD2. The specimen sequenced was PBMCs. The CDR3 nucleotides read TGTGCCAGCAGCTCCGGACTAGCGGGAGGCAAGGATGAGCAGTTCTTC. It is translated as CASSSGLAGGKDEQFF.